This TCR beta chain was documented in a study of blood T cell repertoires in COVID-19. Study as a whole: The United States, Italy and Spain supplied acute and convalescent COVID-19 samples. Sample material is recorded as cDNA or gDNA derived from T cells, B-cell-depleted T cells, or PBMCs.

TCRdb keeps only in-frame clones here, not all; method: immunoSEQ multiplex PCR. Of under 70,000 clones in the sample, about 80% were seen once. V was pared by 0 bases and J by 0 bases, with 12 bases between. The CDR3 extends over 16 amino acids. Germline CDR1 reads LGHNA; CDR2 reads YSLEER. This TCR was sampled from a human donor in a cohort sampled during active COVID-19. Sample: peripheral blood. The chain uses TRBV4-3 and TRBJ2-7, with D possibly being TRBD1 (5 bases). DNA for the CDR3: TGCGCCAGCAGCCAAGATCTTGGACACTACTCCTACGAGCAGTACTTC. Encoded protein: CASSQDLGHYSYEQYF.